Shown below are 21 T cell receptor beta chains from a single sample sequenced in a study of spatial heterogeneity in lung cancer (dated by TCRdb to the late 2010s). Library method: 5' RACE. The instrument given in TCRdb is NextSeq 500. The public reads were run again by TCRdb, first through fastp at Q25 and then through MiXCR, and only productive beta chains were kept. Rows matching on CDR3 protein sequence are summarized as one entry with the most common DNA and genes. Here the sample has over 50,000 distinct CDR3 sequences; 6.3% occur a single time. The top ten clonotypes cover around 15% of the sample. According to the study, the label for this sample's time point signals: sample taken at primary tumor resection. Here the sequenced sample was PBMCs, taken at surgery. The receptors originated from a female donor with early-stage non-small cell lung cancer.

The chain employs TRBV10-3 and TRBJ2-5; 8 nucleotides align to TRBD2. The germline CDR1 and CDR2 sequences are ENHRY and SYGVKD. CDR3 length equals 13 residues. After removal of 6 bases from V and 7 bases from J, the junction contained 7 bases not matched to a gene. For the CDR3, the DNA is TGTGCCATCAGGGGGACTGCGGGAGGGACCCAGTACTTC. Protein product: CAIRGTAGGTQYF.

This clonotype was recorded at least ten times. The CDR3 DNA follows: TGTGCCAGCAAGGCTAGCTCCTACAATGAGCAGTTCTTC. Residues: CASKASSYNEQFF. The chain joins TRBV7-2 to TRBJ2-1; D is ambiguous. V was pared by 7 bases and J by 0 bases, with 7 bases between. The CDR3 contains 13 residues. CDR1 and CDR2 (germline): SGHTA, FQGNSA.

The table lists this clonotype with a few counts. V and J are TRBV7-6 and TRBJ1-6; D gene unclear. CDR1 and CDR2 from the germline V gene are SGHVS and FNYEAQ. Trimming shortened V by 5 bases and J by 3 bases, and 5 bases separated the two germline ends. CDR3 length: 13 amino acids. The CDR3 region is CASSLNYNSPLHF. CDR3 sequence (DNA): TGTGCCAGCAGCCTCAACTATAATTCACCCCTCCACTTT. Filled out from reference TRBV7-6 and TRBJ1-6, the complete variable domain reads GAGVSQSPRYKVTKRGQDVALRCDPISGHVSLYWYRQALGQGPEFLTYFNYEAQQDKSGLPNDRFSAERPEGSISTLTIQRTEQRDSAMYRCASSLNYNSPLHFGNGTRLTVT.

At least ten counts were recorded for this clonotype. V is TRBV9 and J is TRBJ2-1; 7 positions agree with TRBD1. This CDR3 has 17 amino acids. Looked up from germline, CDR1 is SGDLS and CDR2 is YYNGEE. Trimming took 4 bases from V and 1 from J; bases not matched to a gene: 11. The DNA for the CDR3 is TGTGCCAGCAGCAACCGACAGGGCCCCACTTCCTACAATGAGCAGTTCTTC. As protein: CASSNRQGPTSYNEQFF.

J is TRBJ1-2 and V is TRBV12-3 or TRBV12-4; no firm D call. V gave up 6 bases and J gave up 0 bases, with 11 bases separating them. The CDR3 consists of 14 residues. CDR3 DNA sequence: TGTGCCAGCAGCCCAAGGGCGACTAACTATGGCTACACCTTC. It is translated as CASSPRATNYGYTF.

This clonotype is medium-sized in the sample. The V gene is TRBV10-3, the J gene TRBJ2-5; 9 bases align to TRBD1. Trimming removed 4 bases from V and 4 bases from J; junction bases left unmatched: 4. The CDR3 is made up of 14 amino acids. CDR1 is ENHRY, CDR2 SYGVKD, per germline. CDR3 protein: CAISVDRGSETQYF. As DNA, the CDR3 is TGTGCCATCAGTGTTGACAGGGGGTCAGAGACCCAGTACTTC.

V and J are TRBV6-5 and TRBJ2-7; the D is unclear. The CDR3 sequence is 13 residues long. Trimming shortened V by 7 bases and J by 0 bases, and 10 bases separated the two germline ends. Germline assignment: CDR1 MNHEY and CDR2 SVGAGI. As DNA, the CDR3 is TGTGCCAGCACTCCAGGTTTCTCCTACGAGCAGTACTTC. This sequence encodes CASTPGFSYEQYF.

This clonotype was observed a handful of times. The chain employs TRBV28 and TRBJ2-6; 10 bases match TRBD1. CDR1 is MDHEN, CDR2 SYDVKM, per germline. The CDR3 covers 18 residues. The V segment lost 10 bases and the J segment 2 bases; nucleotides outside the gene matches: 14. CDR3: CATRADRGRMAGANVLTF. CDR3 sequence (DNA): TGTGCCACCCGCGCCGACAGGGGGCGAATGGCTGGGGCCAACGTCCTGACTTTC.

This chain connects TRBV2 to TRBJ1-5; D is possibly TRBD1 (5 bases). Trimming removed 3 bases from V and 2 bases from J, with 11 bases in between. CDR1 is SNHLY and CDR2 is FYNNEI in the germline V gene. The CDR3 is 15 amino acids. The CDR3 bases are TGTGCCAGCAGTGAGGGCAGGGTGGGCAATCAGCCCCAGCATTTT. The encoded protein is CASSEGRVGNQPQHF.

At least ten counts were recorded for this clonotype. The rearrangement links TRBV10-3 to TRBJ1-2; 7 bases align to TRBD1. From germline, CDR1 is ENHRY and CDR2 SYGVKD. The CDR3 totals 15 residues. V was pared by 0 bases and J by 6 bases, with 7 bases of the junction left unmatched. CDR3 in DNA: TGTGCCATCAGTGAGTCAGGGGGCGCGAGAAATGGCTACACCTTC. It encodes CAISESGGARNGYTF.

There are a few counts of this clonotype. The chain employs TRBV19 and TRBJ2-3; the D gene is possibly TRBD2 (6 bases). Trimming took off 8 bases at V and 0 bases at J, with 18 bases between the two ends. Germline CDR1 is LNHDA and CDR2 is SQIVND (reference sequence). This CDR3 has 16 amino acids. CDR3 bases: TGTGCCAGTGGAAATGGGGGGAGCCCTAGCACAGATACGCAGTATTTT. This encodes CASGNGGSPSTDTQYF.

This clonotype was observed many times. The chain couples TRBV5-1 to TRBJ2-3; the D is unclear. CDR3 length: 17 amino acids. Trimming removed 0 bases from V and 0 bases from J, with 14 bases in between. CDR1 is SGHRS, CDR2 YFSETQ, per germline. CDR3 nucleotides: TGCGCCAGCAGCTTGGTTTTTCAGACGGAGAGCACAGATACGCAGTATTTT. Protein sequence: CASSLVFQTESTDTQYF.

This clonotype was detected only a few times. The chain carries TRBV19 and TRBJ2-1; 15 bases are a match to TRBD2. Germline V CDR1 and CDR2: LNHDA, SQIVND (reference sequence). This CDR3 has 17 residues. The V segment lost 5 bases and the J segment 3 bases; nucleotides outside the gene matches: 5. CDR3 nucleotide sequence: TGTGCCAGTAGTGAGGGGACTAGCGGGGGGTTCTACAATGAGCAGTTCTTC. Protein sequence: CASSEGTSGGFYNEQFF.

This clonotype was found many times. The gene calls are TRBV6-6 and TRBJ1-2, with 7 bases fitting TRBD1. CDR3 size: 14 residues. Germline CDR1 MNHNY, CDR2 SVGAGI (reference sequence). J gave up 4 bases and V 5 bases, and 7 bases lay outside the gene matches. This CDR3 is CASSNYRGSYGYTF. DNA of the CDR3: TGTGCCAGCAGTAACTACAGGGGCAGCTATGGCTACACCTTC.

The chain recombines TRBV7-2 with TRBJ1-1, with D perhaps matching TRBD1 (5 bases). Germline CDR1 and CDR2: SGHTA and FQGNSA. Deletions cut 8 bases from V and 6 bases from J, with 16 bases between. The CDR3 extends over 13 amino acids. In DNA form, the CDR3 reads TGTGCCAGCGGGACGGTCCCTGACGCTGAAGCTTTCTTT. Translated, it gives CASGTVPDAEAFF.

In this sample, this clonotype turned up many times. The chain uses TRBV10-3 and TRBJ2-7; 15 nucleotides match TRBD2. The J segment lost 3 bases and the V segment lost 0 bases, leaving 6 bases of the junction unmatched. Germline V CDR1 and CDR2: ENHRY, SYGVKD. The CDR3 covers 18 residues. CDR3 sequence reads: CAISESGLAGGAIYEQYV. In nucleotides, the CDR3 is TGTGCCATCAGTGAGTCGGGACTAGCGGGGGGTGCTATCTACGAGCAGTACGTC.

This chain links TRBV3-1 with TRBJ1-1; D is unclear. Trimming stripped 1 base from V and 11 bases from J, with 11 bases between. Germline V gives CDR1 LGHDT, CDR2 YNNKEL (reference sequence). The CDR3 runs to 12 residues. CDR3: CASSQGALWAFF. CDR3 in DNA: TGTGCCAGCAGCCAAGGGGCCTTGTGGGCTTTCTTT.

This clonotype came up a few times. The chain has TRBV6-6 and TRBJ2-2; D gene uncertain. Per the germline V gene, CDR1 is MNHNY and CDR2 is SVGAGI (reference sequence). The CDR3 runs 13 residues. Trimming removed 4 bases from V and 7 bases from J, with 10 bases in between. CDR3 loop: CASSSVPIGELFF. DNA of the CDR3: TGTGCCAGCAGTTCCGTCCCCATCGGGGAGCTGTTTTTT.

In its sample, this clonotype was seen many times. The rearrangement uses TRBV7-9 and TRBJ2-1; a possible D gene is TRBD2 (6 bases). The CDR3 covers 13 residues. The germline gives CDR1 SEHNR, CDR2 FQNEAQ (reference sequence). Trimming pared 10 bases from V and 8 bases from J, leaving 18 bases between. CDR3 sequence (DNA): TGTGCCACCGGTCCACTAGCCAGCGATGAGCAGTTCTTC. Protein sequence: CATGPLASDEQFF.

This clonotype occurred many times. The chain has TRBV19 and TRBJ1-1, with D unclear. The CDR3 totals 11 residues. The germline CDR1 and CDR2 sequences are LNHDA and SQIVND (reference sequence). Between the trimmed V and J ends, which lost 7 bases and 1 base, there was a span of 4 bases. DNA of the CDR3: TGTGCCAGTAACGGGAACACTGAAGCTTTCTTT. Its protein is CASNGNTEAFF.

Only a few counts were recorded for this clonotype. J is TRBJ2-1 and V is TRBV5-1; 9 nucleotides match TRBD1. Looked up from germline, CDR1 is SGHRS and CDR2 is YFSETQ. This CDR3 comprises 13 residues. The ends lost 3 bases at V and 12 bases at J; junction bases unmatched: 7. The DNA of the CDR3 is TGCGCCAGCAGCTCAGGGACAGGGAGGTTGCAGTTCTTC. It encodes CASSSGTGRLQFF.